Sequencing of this TCR beta chain was carried out in a study of blood T cell repertoires in COVID-19. Data came from immunoSEQ multiplex PCR; TCRdb stores just in-frame clones and leaves some out. The sample has about 45,000 clones; roughly 88% are singletons. The sequence derives from an elderly woman with acute or convalescent COVID-19. The sequenced sample was peripheral blood.

CDR3 loop: CASSPPNREREKLFF. CDR3 DNA sequence: TGTGCCAGCTCACCACCGAACAGGGAGAGAGAAAAACTGTTTTTT. This chain links TRBV18 with TRBJ1-4; D is possibly TRBD1 (6 bases). Germline V CDR1 and CDR2: KGHSH, LQKENI. V lost 0 bases and J lost 8, with 13 bases in between. This CDR3 has 15 residues.